This T cell receptor beta chain is from a study of cytomegalovirus exposure and HLA in healthy donors. Whole-study findings and limits: TCR beta chains numbering approximately 150 were designated cytomegalovirus-associated. It was found in a later analysis that first-cohort TCR clusters tended to co-occur in the 100 to 150 validation repertoires.

The donors were members of the validation cohort comprising approximately 120 subjects, separate from the roughly 670-subject first cohort. The length of the CDR3 is 14 residues. The germline V and J ends were trimmed by 5 bases and 7 bases, with 15 bases remaining between them. Germline V CDR1 and CDR2: SGHAT, FQNNGV. As for this clone: Its antigen is unknown.

Method: immunoSEQ multiplex PCR; TCRdb's copy keeps in-frame clones and lacks some. In the table there are about 340,000 clones, 70% to 90% of which are singletons. The source of this sequence is a woman between 18 and 30 years old in good health and CMV-seronegative. This chain joins TRBV11-2 and TRBJ2-1; TRBD1 might be the D (5 bases). Sequenced material: PBMCs. The CDR3 bases are TGTGCCAGCAGCCCCCATGGACATCGGAATGAGCAGTTCTTC. This codes for CASSPHGHRNEQFF.